Given below is one TCR beta chain in context. The record originates from a study of blood T cell repertoires in COVID-19. Study-level background: T cells, B-cell-depleted T cells, or PBMCs provided the cDNA or gDNA that served as material.

Using immunoSEQ multiplex PCR, the repertoire was profiled, and TCRdb retains in-frame clones only, with some absent. Here the sample spans 110,000 to 150,000 clones, 87% being singletons. The sample comprised PBMCs or T cells enriched from blood (not recorded which). The sequence was obtained from a man between 60 and 75 years old who had recovered from COVID-19.

Here the CDR3 reads CASRQYGGRGEKLFF. CDR3 nucleotide sequence: TGTGCCAGCAGACAATACGGGGGGAGAGGTGAAAAACTGTTTTTT. The V call is TRBV28, the J call TRBJ1-4; D may be TRBD1 (5 bases). Germline CDR1 reads MDHEN; CDR2 reads SYDVKM. The CDR3 spans 15 residues. Deletions cut 6 bases from V and 7 bases from J, with 18 bases between.